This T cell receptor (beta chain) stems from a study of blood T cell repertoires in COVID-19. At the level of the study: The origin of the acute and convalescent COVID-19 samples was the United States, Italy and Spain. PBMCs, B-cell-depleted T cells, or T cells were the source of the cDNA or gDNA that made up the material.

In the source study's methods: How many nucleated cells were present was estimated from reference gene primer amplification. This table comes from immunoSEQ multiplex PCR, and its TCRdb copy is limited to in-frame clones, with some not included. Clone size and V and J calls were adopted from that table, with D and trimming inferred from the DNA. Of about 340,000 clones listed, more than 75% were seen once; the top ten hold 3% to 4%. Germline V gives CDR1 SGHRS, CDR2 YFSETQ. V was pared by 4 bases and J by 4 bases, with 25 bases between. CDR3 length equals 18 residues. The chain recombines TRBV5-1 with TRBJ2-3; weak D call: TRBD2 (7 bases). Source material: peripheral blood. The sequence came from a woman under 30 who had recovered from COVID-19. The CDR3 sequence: CASSPGGYPGGISDTQYF. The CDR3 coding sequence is TGCGCCAGCAGCCCGGGGGGCTACCCTGGTGGCATTTCAGATACGCAGTATTTT. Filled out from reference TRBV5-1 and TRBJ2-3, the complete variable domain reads KAGVTQTPRYLIKTRGQQVTLSCSPISGHRSVSWYQQTPGQGLQFLFEYFSETQRNKGNFPGRFSGRQFSNSRSEMNVSTLELGDSALYLCASSPGGYPGGISDTQYFGPGTRLTVL.